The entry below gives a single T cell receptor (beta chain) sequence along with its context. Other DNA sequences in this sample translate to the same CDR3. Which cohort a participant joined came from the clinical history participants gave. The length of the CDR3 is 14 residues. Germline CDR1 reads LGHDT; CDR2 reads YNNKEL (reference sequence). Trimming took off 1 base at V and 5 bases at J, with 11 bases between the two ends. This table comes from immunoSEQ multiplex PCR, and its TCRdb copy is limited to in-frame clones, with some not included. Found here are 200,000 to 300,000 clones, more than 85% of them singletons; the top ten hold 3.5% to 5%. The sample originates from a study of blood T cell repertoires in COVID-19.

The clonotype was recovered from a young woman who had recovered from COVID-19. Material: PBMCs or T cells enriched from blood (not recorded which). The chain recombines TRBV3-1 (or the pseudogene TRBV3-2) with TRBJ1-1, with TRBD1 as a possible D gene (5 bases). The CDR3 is CASSQVQGGTEAFF. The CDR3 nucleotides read TGTGCCAGCAGCCAAGTTCAGGGAGGAACTGAAGCTTTCTTT.